This T cell receptor beta chain is from a study of cytomegalovirus exposure and HLA in healthy donors. Broader study findings: Indistinguishable V segments, including TRBV6-2 and TRBV6-3, were excluded.

Note on this clone: The antigen remains undetermined.

PCR used 60 Vbeta primers and 13 Jbeta primers. The data were produced by immunoSEQ multiplex PCR, yet TCRdb's version contains in-frame clones alone and is incomplete. The sample holds 150,000 to 200,000 clones; 75% to 80% are singletons and the top ten take roughly an eighth. Trimming at V came to 2 bases and at J to 1 base, leaving 1 base not matched to a gene. CDR1 MNHEY and CDR2 SVGAGI come from the germline V gene. This CDR3 has 14 residues. The sequence came from a man aged 45-65 years in good health and CMV-seropositive. Sequenced input: PBMCs. This rearrangement joins TRBV6-5 to TRBJ1-1; the match to TRBD1 covers 7 bases. As DNA, the CDR3 is TGTGCCAGCAGTTACGGGACAGCGAACACTGAAGCTTTCTTT. Encoded protein: CASSYGTANTEAFF.